The sequence of this T cell receptor beta chain was determined in a study of cytomegalovirus exposure and HLA in healthy donors. Among the donors, all were healthy bone marrow donors. Study observations and caveats: Across donors, most TCRs were seen rarely, yet some public ones were widespread.

Researchers ran the PCR with 60 Vbeta and 13 Jbeta primers. Sequenced by immunoSEQ multiplex PCR; TCRdb stores in-frame clones only, minus some. The data show about 93,000 clones, around 78% seen once. On this clone: Antigen: not known.

The TCR originated in a young man in good health and CMV-seronegative. The sequenced sample consisted of PBMCs.

The CDR3: CASSHGQGEAFF. The CDR3 DNA is TGCGCCAGCAGCCACGGACAGGGTGAAGCTTTCTTT. V is TRBV5-1 and J is TRBJ1-1; 8 nucleotides agree with TRBD1. Unmatched junction bases numbered 3, after V lost 4 bases and J lost 7 bases. Germline CDR1 and CDR2: SGHRS and YFSETQ. This CDR3 has 12 residues.